The 24 T cell receptor beta chains reported below all come from one sample, sequenced in a study of shared clonotypes between healthy human individuals. The assay was immunoSEQ multiplex PCR, and TCRdb's table has in-frame clones only and misses some. The sample carries about 1 million clones, more than 65% recorded once. The sample comprised memory CD4+ T cells sorted from blood. Subset indicated: CD45RA-negative fraction. Source of these receptors: a man younger than 35 in good health.

The CDR3 nucleotides read TGCGCCAGCAGCCCCTCCGCGGGCCGGTCCGGGGAGCTGTTTTTT. Translating gives CASSPSAGRSGELFF. This chain uses TRBV5-1 with TRBJ2-2; TRBD2 might be the D (5 bases). Trimming stripped 4 bases from V and 6 bases from J, with 16 bases between. The CDR3 has 15 amino acids. The germline V gene has CDR1 SGHRS and CDR2 YFSETQ.

This clone was counted only a few times. The chain employs TRBV9 and TRBJ1-1; 7 nucleotides match TRBD1. Germline V gene lookup returns CDR1 SGDLS and CDR2 YYNGEE. The CDR3 sequence is 14 residues long. J was trimmed by 6 bases and V by 0 bases; bases with no gene match: 5. The CDR3 DNA reads as TGTGCCAGCAGCGTAGCGACAGGGTTATCTGAAGCTTTCTTT. Translating it yields CASSVATGLSEAFF.

This chain connects TRBV7-2 to TRBJ2-5; D perhaps matches TRBD2 (6 bases). V dropped 4 bases and J dropped 0 bases, with 24 bases sitting between them. The CDR3 covers 19 residues. Germline V lookup: CDR1 SGHTA, CDR2 FQGNSA. This CDR3 is CASSSLGVVGGKYQETQYF. In DNA form, the CDR3 reads TGTGCCAGCAGCTCGCTAGGGGTAGTTGGGGGGAAGTACCAAGAGACCCAGTACTTC.

Worth noting for this clone: Additional DNA sequences in this sample encode the identical CDR3. The genes are TRBV20-1 and TRBJ2-7; D not resolved. The length of the CDR3 is 11 residues. Germline assignment: CDR1 DFQATT and CDR2 SNEGSKA (reference sequence). V was trimmed by 0 bases and J by 2 bases, leaving 2 bases between them. The CDR3 loop is CSARDTYEQYF. The CDR3 DNA is TGCAGTGCTAGAGATACCTACGAGCAGTACTTC.

The chain has TRBV10-2 and TRBJ2-7; D is uncertain. Trimming shortened V by 3 bases and J by 0 bases, and 21 bases separated the two germline ends. Per the germline V gene, CDR1 is WSHSY and CDR2 is SAAADI. This CDR3 has 18 amino acids. This CDR3 is CASSEADYLRLSSYEQYF. The CDR3 coding sequence is TGCGCCAGCAGTGAAGCCGATTATTTAAGGTTGAGCTCCTACGAGCAGTACTTC.

The chain employs TRBV5-1 and TRBJ2-7; the match to TRBD2 covers 11 bases. Germline CDR1 reads SGHRS; CDR2 reads YFSETQ. The CDR3 is made up of 15 amino acids. The junction had 7 bases not matched to a gene; V was cut back by 4 bases and J by 4 bases. This chain's CDR3 is CASSIAGGGIYEQYF. The CDR3 nucleotides read TGCGCCAGCAGCATAGCGGGAGGGGGCATATACGAGCAGTACTTC.

V usage is TRBV4-1 and J usage is TRBJ1-6; D gene uncertain. Trimming stripped 1 base from V and 4 bases from J, with 14 bases between. In germline, CDR1 is MGHRA, CDR2 YSYEKL. The CDR3 has 17 amino acids. The CDR3 here is CASSQATRNTYNSPLHF. The CDR3 coding sequence is TGCGCCAGCAGCCAAGCCACGAGAAATACTTATAATTCACCCCTCCACTTT.

CDR3 in DNA: TGTGCCAGCAGCTTGGCATTATGGGAGACCCAGTACTTC. Translating gives CASSLALWETQYF. The chain uses TRBV5-4 and TRBJ2-5; no clear D gene. The germline V and J ends were trimmed by 0 bases and 5 bases, with 8 bases remaining between them. This CDR3 has 13 amino acids. Germline CDR1 reads SGHNT; CDR2 reads YYREEE (reference sequence).

This clone occurred a few times. This rearrangement joins TRBV11-2 to TRBJ2-2, with no clear D. This CDR3 has 15 amino acids. V was trimmed by 5 bases and J by 0 bases, leaving 10 bases between them. The V gene's germline CDR1 is SGHAT and CDR2 FQNNGV. The CDR3 DNA is TGTGCCAGCAGCCAACGACTTGCGAACACCGGGGAGCTGTTTTTT. Residues: CASSQRLANTGELFF.

The chain joins TRBV7-6 to TRBJ1-4, with D perhaps matching TRBD1 (5 bases). The CDR3 is made up of 13 amino acids. The germline V gene encodes CDR1 SGHVS and CDR2 FNYEAQ. V gave up 7 bases and J gave up 4 bases, with 10 bases separating them. This CDR3 is CASKGRDNEKLFF. As DNA, the CDR3 is TGTGCCAGCAAGGGACGGGATAATGAAAAACTGTTTTTT.

The chain joins TRBV28 to TRBJ2-7; D might be TRBD2 (5 bases). V lost 11 bases and J lost 5, with 13 bases in between. The CDR3 sequence is 11 residues long. CDR1 and CDR2 from the germline V gene are MDHEN and SYDVKM. The CDR3 is CAAEGSHEQYF. The CDR3 region has the DNA TGTGCCGCCGAGGGCAGCCACGAGCAGTACTTC. The full variable domain, completed using reference TRBV28 and TRBJ2-7, is DVKVTQSSRYLVKRTGEKVFLECVQDMDHENMFWYRQDPGLGLRLIYFSYDVKMKEKGDIPEGYSVSREKKERFSLILESASTNQTSMYLCAAEGSHEQYFGPGTRLTVT.

The chain combines TRBV9 with TRBJ2-3; D remains unclear. Germline assignment: CDR1 SGDLS and CDR2 YYNGEE. Trimming removed 3 bases at V and 0 bases at J, with 5 bases between. The CDR3 contains 13 residues. The CDR3 protein is CASSALSTDTQYF. For the CDR3, the DNA is TGTGCCAGCAGCGCACTGAGCACAGATACGCAGTATTTT. Variable domain in full (rest from reference TRBV9 and TRBJ2-3): DSGVTQTPKHLITATGQRVTLRCSPRSGDLSVYWYQQSLDQGLQFLIQYYNGEERAKGNILERFSAQQFPDLHSELNLSSLELGDSALYFCASSALSTDTQYFGPGTRLTVL.

This clone has a count of ten or more. The chain is built from TRBV7-3 and TRBJ2-7; 10 nucleotides align to TRBD2. CDR3 length: 15 amino acids. V lost 1 base and J lost 2; bases outside the gene matches: 2. Germline V gives CDR1 SGHTA, CDR2 FQGTGA. The CDR3 is CASSLNSGGAYEQYF. The CDR3 nucleotides read TGTGCCAGCAGCTTAAACAGCGGGGGGGCCTACGAGCAGTACTTC.

This chain links TRBV5-1 with TRBJ2-5; 10 nucleotides align to TRBD2. V lost 4 bases and J lost 5; bases outside the gene matches: 8. Germline loops: CDR1 SGHRS, CDR2 YFSETQ. This CDR3 spans 15 amino acids. CDR3 DNA: TGCGCCAGCAGCCCCAGCGGGGGGGCTGAGGAGACCCAGTACTTC. This sequence encodes CASSPSGGAEETQYF.

CDR3 loop: CASSPGRTSGGATDTQYF. The CDR3 DNA sequence: TGTGCCAGCAGTCCGGGACGGACTAGCGGGGGGGCGACAGATACGCAGTATTTT. V and J are TRBV27 and TRBJ2-3, with 15 bases aligning to TRBD2. CDR3 length: 18 residues. In germline, CDR1 is MNHEY, CDR2 SMNVEV (reference sequence). Trimming removed 5 bases from V and 3 bases from J; junction bases left unmatched: 9.

A remark on this clone: This may come from a read error, since a much larger clone is one base off. The J gene is TRBJ2-6, the V gene TRBV7-2; D is uncertain. The CDR3 consists of 13 residues. Trimming removed 5 bases at V and 0 bases at J, with 2 bases between. Germline-derived CDR1 and CDR2 are SGHTA and FQGNSA. The CDR3 spells CASSPSGANVLTF. As DNA, the CDR3 is TGTGCCAGCAGCCCCTCTGGGGCCAACGTCCTGACTTTC.

The chain couples TRBV19 to TRBJ1-1; 8 nucleotides align to TRBD1. The CDR3 runs 14 residues. From germline, CDR1 is LNHDA and CDR2 SQIVND (reference sequence). J was trimmed by 0 bases and V by 8 bases; bases with no gene match: 5. As DNA, the CDR3 is TGTGCCAGTCGGAACAGGGGGATGAACACTGAAGCTTTCTTT. As protein: CASRNRGMNTEAFF.

The rearrangement links TRBV30 to TRBJ1-5; 7 bases align to TRBD1. The V and J ends lost 3 bases and 1 base, in that order; junction bases with no gene match: 6. This CDR3 contains 15 residues. Per germline, CDR1 GTSNPN and CDR2 SVGIG (reference sequence). Here the CDR3 DNA reads TGTGCCTGGAGGAAGCCACAGGGGAGCAATCAGCCCCAGCATTTT. Translation gives CAWRKPQGSNQPQHF.

This chain links TRBV9 with TRBJ2-2; a possible D gene is TRBD2 (6 bases). This CDR3 is built from 16 residues. The V and J ends lost 2 bases and 3 bases respectively, with 14 bases between them. In germline, CDR1 is SGDLS, CDR2 YYNGEE. CDR3 DNA: TGTGCCAGCAGCGTCCCAGGGACTGGGGACACCGGGGAGCTGTTTTTT. It codes for CASSVPGTGDTGELFF.

On this clone: The sample holds other DNA sequences that translate to the same CDR3. The CDR3 here is CAWSGQANSPLHF. In DNA, the CDR3 is TGTGCCTGGAGTGGTCAGGCGAATTCACCCCTCCACTTT. The chain couples TRBV30 to TRBJ1-6; D gene ambiguous. With 1 base removed from V and 7 bases from J, the gap between germline ends came to 8 bases. Germline V gives CDR1 GTSNPN, CDR2 SVGIG (reference sequence). The CDR3 consists of 13 residues. Full variable domain (missing parts from reference TRBV30 and TRBJ1-6): SQTIHQWPATLVQPVGSPLSLECTVEGTSNPNLYWYRQAAGRGLQLLFYSVGIGQISSEVPQNLSASRPQDRQFILSSKKLLLSDSGFYLCAWSGQANSPLHFGNGTRLTVT.

This rearrangement joins TRBV6-1 to TRBJ1-5, with unresolved D. This CDR3 has 15 amino acids. CDR1 MNHNS and CDR2 SASEGT come from the germline V gene. The ends were cut back, 8 bases at V and 3 bases at J, with 17 bases in the middle. As DNA, the CDR3 is TGTGCCAGCGCCGAGGGTCAGACCCTCAATCAGCCCCAGCATTTT. Amino acid sequence: CASAEGQTLNQPQHF.

The rearrangement joins TRBV30 to TRBJ2-1, with 8 bases aligning to TRBD2. This CDR3 region has 15 residues. The J segment lost 2 bases and the V segment lost 4 bases, leaving 7 bases of the junction unmatched. Germline CDR1 reads GTSNPN; CDR2 reads SVGIG (reference sequence). CDR3 sequence: CAWTYGGGTYNEQFF. CDR3 DNA sequence: TGTGCCTGGACCTACGGCGGGGGGACCTACAATGAGCAGTTCTTC.

J is TRBJ2-7 and V is TRBV2, with 9 nucleotides matching TRBD1. From germline, CDR1 is SNHLY and CDR2 FYNNEI. The CDR3 runs 13 residues. V lost 6 bases and J lost 3; bases outside the gene matches: 3. The CDR3 nucleotides read TGTGCCAGCAGACGACAGGGGGGCTACGAGCAGTACTTC. Amino acids: CASRRQGGYEQYF.

This clone was counted between two and nine times. The chain joins TRBV7-6 to TRBJ2-5, with a possible D match to TRBD2 (6 bases). The germline CDR1 and CDR2 sequences are SGHVS and FNYEAQ. CDR3 length equals 13 residues. Deletions cut 1 base from V and 5 bases from J, with 8 bases between. CDR3 DNA: TGTGCCAGCAGCTTAGATGGGGGGGAGACCCAGTACTTC. This sequence encodes CASSLDGGETQYF.